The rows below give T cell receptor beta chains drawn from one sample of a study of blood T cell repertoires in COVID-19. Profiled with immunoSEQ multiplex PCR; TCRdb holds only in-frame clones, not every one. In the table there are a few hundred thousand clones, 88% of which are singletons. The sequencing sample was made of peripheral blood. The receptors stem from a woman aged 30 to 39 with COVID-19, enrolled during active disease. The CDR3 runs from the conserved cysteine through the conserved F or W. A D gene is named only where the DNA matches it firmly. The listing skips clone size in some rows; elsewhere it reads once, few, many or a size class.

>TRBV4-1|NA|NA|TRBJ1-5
TGCGCCAGCAGCTCAGAAGTCAGAGGGCCCCAGCATTTT
CASSSEVRGPQHF
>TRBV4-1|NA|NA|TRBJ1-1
TGCGCCAGCAGCCAAAAGACTGCGAACACTGAAGCTTTCTTT
CASSQKTANTEAFF
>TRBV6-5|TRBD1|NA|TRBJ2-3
TGTGCCAGCAGAACGGGACGGGACAGCAGAGATACGCAGTATTTT
CASRTGRDSRDTQYF
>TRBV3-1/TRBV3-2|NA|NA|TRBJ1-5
TGTGCCAGCAGCCATCACGGTAATAGCAATCAGCCCCAGCATTTT
CASSHHGNSNQPQHF
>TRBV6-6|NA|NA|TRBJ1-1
TGTGCCACGAACCGAAACAGGGACACTGAAGCTTTCTTT
CATNRNRDTEAFF
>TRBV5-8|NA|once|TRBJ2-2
TGTGCCAGCAGCTTGAGGAGAGACACCGGGGAGCTGTTTTTT
CASSLRRDTGELFF
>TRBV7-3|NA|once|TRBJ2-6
TGTGCCAGCAGCTTAACGGGGCACGGGGCCAACGTCCTGACTTTC
CASSLTGHGANVLTF
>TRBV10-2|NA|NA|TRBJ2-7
TGCGCCAGCAGCAGTTTTTCCTACGAGCAGTACTTC
CASSSFSYEQYF
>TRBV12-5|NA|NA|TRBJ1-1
TGTGCTAGTGGTTTCGGTTGGACTGAAGCTTTCTTT
CASGFGWTEAFF
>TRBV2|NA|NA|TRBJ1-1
TGTGCCAGCACGGGGGGGATGTTTACTGAAGCTTTCTTT
CASTGGMFTEAFF
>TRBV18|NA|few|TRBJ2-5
TGTGCCAGCTCACCAGTTATATCGGAGGGCGAGGAGACCCAGTACTTC
CASSPVISEGEETQYF
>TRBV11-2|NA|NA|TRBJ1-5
TGTGCCAGCAGCTTAGGCGTTAGTACGGACAGCAAATTCAATCAGCCCCAGCATTTT
CASSLGVSTDSKFNQPQHF
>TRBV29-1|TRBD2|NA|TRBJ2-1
TGCAGCAGCGGGAGTTTCTACAATGAGCAGTTCTTC
CSSGSFYNEQFF
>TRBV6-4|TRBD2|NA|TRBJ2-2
TGTGCCAGCCAACGGGAGGGGGGCGCCGCCGGGGAGCTGTTTTTT
CASQREGGAAGELFF